Listed here is a single TCR beta chain. Its antigen is not known. Through a sample-barcoded 5' primer and a J-beta primer mix, a second PCR was run for roughly 6 to 12 cycles. TCRdb passed the 5' RACE reads through MiXCR, listing each CDR3 protein once. Among roughly 900,000 distinct CDR3 sequences, under 30% were seen once, and the ten largest hold 15% to 20%. The record originates from a study of blood T cells in healthy people across ages. Study as a whole: Per two T cells, about one barcoded beta molecule was captured through template switching. Study-level findings and limits: Higher naive T cell percentage went strongly together with higher TCR beta diversity. Without sorted subsets, naive and antigen-experienced compartments could not be conclusively compared.

Unmatched junction bases numbered 7, after V lost 5 bases and J lost 4 bases. Germline V gene data show CDR1 as SGHTA and CDR2 as FQGNSA. The CDR3 extends over 16 amino acids. The sequence derives from a woman older than 75 in good health. Material for sequencing was blood. The chain carries TRBV7-2 and TRBJ2-1; 11 positions agree with TRBD2. The DNA of the CDR3 is TGTGCCAGCAGCGCAAGACGACTAGCGGGGTACAATGAGCAGTTCTTC. Translated, it gives CASSARRLAGYNEQFF.